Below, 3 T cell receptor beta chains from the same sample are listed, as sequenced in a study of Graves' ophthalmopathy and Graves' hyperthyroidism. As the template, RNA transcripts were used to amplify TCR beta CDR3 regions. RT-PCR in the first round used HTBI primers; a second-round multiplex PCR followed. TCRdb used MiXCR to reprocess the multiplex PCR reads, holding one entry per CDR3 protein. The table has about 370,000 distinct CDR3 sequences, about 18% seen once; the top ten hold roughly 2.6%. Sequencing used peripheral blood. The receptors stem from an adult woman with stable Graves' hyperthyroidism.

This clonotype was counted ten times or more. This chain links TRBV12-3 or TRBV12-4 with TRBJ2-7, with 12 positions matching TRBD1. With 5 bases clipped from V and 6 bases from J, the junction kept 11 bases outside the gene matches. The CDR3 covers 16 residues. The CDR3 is CASSPTPGQGASEQYF. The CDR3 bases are TGTGCCAGCAGTCCCACGCCGGGACAGGGGGCAAGCGAGCAGTACTTC.

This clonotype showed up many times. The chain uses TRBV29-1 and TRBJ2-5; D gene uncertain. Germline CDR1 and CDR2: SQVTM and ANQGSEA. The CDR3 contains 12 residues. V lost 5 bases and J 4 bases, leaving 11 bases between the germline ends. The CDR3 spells CSVLTTTETQYF. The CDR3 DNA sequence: TGCAGCGTTCTAACCACCACAGAGACCCAGTACTTC.

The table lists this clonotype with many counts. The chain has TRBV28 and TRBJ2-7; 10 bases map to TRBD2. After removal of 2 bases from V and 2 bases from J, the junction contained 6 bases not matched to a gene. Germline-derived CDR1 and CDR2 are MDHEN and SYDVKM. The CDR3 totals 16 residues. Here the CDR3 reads CASSLGLAGETYEQYF. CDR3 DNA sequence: TGTGCCAGCAGTTTAGGCCTAGCGGGAGAGACCTACGAGCAGTACTTC. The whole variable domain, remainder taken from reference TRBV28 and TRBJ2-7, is DVKVTQSSRYLVKRTGEKVFLECVQDMDHENMFWYRQDPGLGLRLIYFSYDVKMKEKGDIPEGYSVSREKKERFSLILESASTNQTSMYLCASSLGLAGETYEQYFGPGTRLTVT.